This TCR beta chain was sequenced for a study of ipilimumab plus nivolumab after autologous stem cell transplantation. Study overall: Typical patient got 5 ipilimumab doses and under 10 nivolumab doses (median). Findings and caveats of the study: TCR repertoire, Treg phenotype and gut microbiota reportedly support more study of this approach.

A note on this clone: What it recognizes is unknown.

Clones were sequenced by immunoSEQ multiplex PCR, and TCRdb holds only the in-frame ones, with some missing. The sample carries 77,000 or so clones, about 83% recorded once. Looked up from germline, CDR1 is GTSNPN and CDR2 is SVGIG (reference sequence). The CDR3 loop spans 13 amino acids. Trimming cost V 8 bases and J 8 bases, with 18 bases left between them. Patients got ipilimumab 1 mg/kg beginning 14 to 28 days post-transplant. Sequenced material: PBMCs, taken in a trial of ipilimumab plus nivolumab as post-transplant consolidation. The V gene is TRBV30, the J gene TRBJ1-4; maybe TRBD1 (5 bases). This receptor was taken from a male donor with diffuse large B-cell lymphoma. CDR3 region: CAGSEGVDEKLFF. The CDR3 region has the DNA TGTGCCGGCTCGGAAGGGGTGGACGAAAAACTGTTTTTT.